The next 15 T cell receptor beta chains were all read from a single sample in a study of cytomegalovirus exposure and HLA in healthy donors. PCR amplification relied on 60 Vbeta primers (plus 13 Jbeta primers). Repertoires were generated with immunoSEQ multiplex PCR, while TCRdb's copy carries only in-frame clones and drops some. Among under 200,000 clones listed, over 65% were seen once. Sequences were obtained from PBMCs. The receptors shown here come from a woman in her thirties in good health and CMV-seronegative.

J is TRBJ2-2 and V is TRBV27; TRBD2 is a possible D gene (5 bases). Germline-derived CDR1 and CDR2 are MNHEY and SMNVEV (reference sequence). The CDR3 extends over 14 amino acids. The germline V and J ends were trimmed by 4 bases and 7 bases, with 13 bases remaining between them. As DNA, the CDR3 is TGTGCCAGCAGTTACCGTCTGGGGAGCGGGGAGCTGTTTTTT. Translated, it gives CASSYRLGSGELFF.

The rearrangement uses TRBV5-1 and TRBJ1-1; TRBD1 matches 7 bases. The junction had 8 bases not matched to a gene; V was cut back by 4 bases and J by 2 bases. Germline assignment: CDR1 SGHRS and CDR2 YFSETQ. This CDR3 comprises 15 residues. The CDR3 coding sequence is TGCGCCAGCAGCACGGACAGGACCCTCAACACTGAAGCTTTCTTT. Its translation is CASSTDRTLNTEAFF.

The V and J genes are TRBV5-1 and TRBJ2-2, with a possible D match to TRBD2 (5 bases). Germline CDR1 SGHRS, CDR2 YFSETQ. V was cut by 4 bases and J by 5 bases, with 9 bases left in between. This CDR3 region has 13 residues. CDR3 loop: CASSPPGTGELFF. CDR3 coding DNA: TGCGCCAGCAGCCCTCCGGGAACCGGGGAGCTGTTTTTT.

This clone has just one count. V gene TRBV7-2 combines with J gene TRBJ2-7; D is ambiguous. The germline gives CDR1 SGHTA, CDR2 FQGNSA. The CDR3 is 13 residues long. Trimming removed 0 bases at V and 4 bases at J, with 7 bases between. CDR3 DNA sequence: TGTGCCAGCAGCTTAGCGCGAATTTACGAGCAGTACTTC. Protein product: CASSLARIYEQYF.

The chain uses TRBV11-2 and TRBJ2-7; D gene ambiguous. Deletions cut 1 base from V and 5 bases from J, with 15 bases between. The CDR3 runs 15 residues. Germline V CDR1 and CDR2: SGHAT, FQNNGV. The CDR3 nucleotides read TGTGCCAGCAGCTTAGGACTCCAACCACACGACGAGCAGTACTTC. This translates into CASSLGLQPHDEQYF.

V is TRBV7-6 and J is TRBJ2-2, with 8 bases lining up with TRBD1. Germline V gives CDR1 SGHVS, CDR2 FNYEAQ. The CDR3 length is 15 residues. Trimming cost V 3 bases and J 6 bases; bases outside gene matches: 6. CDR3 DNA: TGTGCCAGCAGCTTCGAGACAGGGGAGTCCGGGGAGCTGTTTTTT. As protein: CASSFETGESGELFF.

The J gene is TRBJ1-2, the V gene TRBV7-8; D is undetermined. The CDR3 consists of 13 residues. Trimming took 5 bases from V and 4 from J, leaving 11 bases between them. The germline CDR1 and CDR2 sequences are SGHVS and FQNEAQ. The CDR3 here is CASSREKTYGYTF. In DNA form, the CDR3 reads TGTGCCAGCAGCAGGGAGAAGACCTATGGCTACACCTTC.

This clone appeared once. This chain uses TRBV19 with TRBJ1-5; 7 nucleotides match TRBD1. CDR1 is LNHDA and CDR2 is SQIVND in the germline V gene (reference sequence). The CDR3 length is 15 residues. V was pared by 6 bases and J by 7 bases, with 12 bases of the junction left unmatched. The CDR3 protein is CASSPSTGRVQPQHF. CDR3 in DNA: TGTGCCAGTAGCCCCTCGACAGGGCGGGTCCAGCCCCAGCATTTT.

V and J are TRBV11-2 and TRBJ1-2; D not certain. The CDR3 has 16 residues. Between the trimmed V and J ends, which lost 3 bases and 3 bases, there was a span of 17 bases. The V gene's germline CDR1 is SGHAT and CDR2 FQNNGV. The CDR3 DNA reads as TGTGCCAGCAGCTTCCTCGGTCTCCCGTTCTACTATGGCTACACCTTC. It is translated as CASSFLGLPFYYGYTF.

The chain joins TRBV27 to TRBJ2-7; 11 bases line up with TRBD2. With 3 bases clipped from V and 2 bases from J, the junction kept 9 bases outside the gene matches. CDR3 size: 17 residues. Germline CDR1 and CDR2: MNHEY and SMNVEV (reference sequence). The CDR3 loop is CASSLKASGRTPYEQYF. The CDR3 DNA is TGTGCCAGCAGTTTGAAGGCTAGCGGGAGGACCCCCTACGAGCAGTACTTC.

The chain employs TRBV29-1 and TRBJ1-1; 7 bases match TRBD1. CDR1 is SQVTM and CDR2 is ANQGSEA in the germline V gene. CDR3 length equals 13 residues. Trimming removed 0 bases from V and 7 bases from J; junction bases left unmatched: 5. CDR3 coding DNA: TGCAGCGTTGAAGACCCGGACAGGATTGAAGCTTTCTTT. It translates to CSVEDPDRIEAFF. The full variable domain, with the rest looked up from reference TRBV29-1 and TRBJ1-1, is SAVISQKPSRDICQRGTSLTIQCQVDSQVTMMFWYRQQPGQSLTLIATANQGSEATYESGFVIDKFPISRPNLTFSTLTVSNMSPEDSSIYLCSVEDPDRIEAFFGQGTRLTVV.

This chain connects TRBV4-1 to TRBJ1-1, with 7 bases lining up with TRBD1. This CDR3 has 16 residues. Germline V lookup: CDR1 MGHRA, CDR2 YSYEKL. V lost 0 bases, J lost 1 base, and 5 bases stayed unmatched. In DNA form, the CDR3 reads TGCGCCAGCAGCCAAGATCGGGGGACAGCGAACACTGAAGCTTTCTTT. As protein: CASSQDRGTANTEAFF.

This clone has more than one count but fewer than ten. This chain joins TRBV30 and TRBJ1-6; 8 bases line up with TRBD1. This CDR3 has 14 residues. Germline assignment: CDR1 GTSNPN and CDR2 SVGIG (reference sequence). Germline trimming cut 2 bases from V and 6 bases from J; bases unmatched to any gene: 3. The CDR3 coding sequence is TGTGCCTGGAGTAGCGGACAGGGTAATTCACCCCTCCACTTT. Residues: CAWSSGQGNSPLHF.

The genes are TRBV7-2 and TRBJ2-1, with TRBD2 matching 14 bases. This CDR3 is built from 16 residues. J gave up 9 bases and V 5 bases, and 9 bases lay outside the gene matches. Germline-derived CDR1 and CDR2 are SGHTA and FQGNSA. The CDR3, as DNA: TGTGCCAGCAGCCGACTAGCGGGGGGGCCAATCGGTGAGCAGTTCTTC. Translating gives CASSRLAGGPIGEQFF.

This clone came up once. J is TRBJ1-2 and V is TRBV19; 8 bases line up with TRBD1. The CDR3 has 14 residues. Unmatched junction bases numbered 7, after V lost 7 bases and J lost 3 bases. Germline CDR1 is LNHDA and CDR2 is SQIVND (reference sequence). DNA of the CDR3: TGTGCCAGTAACCCAGGGGGCTGGGACTATGGCTACACCTTC. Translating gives CASNPGGWDYGYTF.